This T cell receptor (beta chain) was sequenced in a study of T-cell memory formation after mild COVID-19. About the research overall: TCR clustering was largely donor specific. Study results and limitations: From day 15 to 85, contracting clones were balanced between CD4 and CD8, whereas later expanders leaned toward CD4+.

A 5'RACE reaction primed in the constant segment made cDNA libraries of TCR alpha and TCR beta, and these carried sample barcodes and UMIs. TCRdb itself ran the 5' RACE reads through MiXCR, one entry per CDR3 protein. The table includes 250,000 to 300,000 distinct CDR3 sequences, 15% to 20% detected once. Turning to this clonotype: Its target is not known.

CDR1 and CDR2 from the germline V gene are SGDLS and YYNGEE. With 0 bases removed from V and 10 bases from J, the gap between germline ends came to 12 bases. The CDR3 loop spans 13 amino acids. Sequenced sample: PBMCs or a T cell subset sorted from them (not recorded which). This TCR was recovered from a man younger than 30 who had mild COVID-19 (a few samples of this study predate the infection). Cell type and time point are not known. The chain employs TRBV9 and TRBJ2-3; possible D gene TRBD2, 5 bases. This chain's CDR3 is CASSVDVEVAQYF. The CDR3 region has the DNA TGTGCCAGCAGCGTAGATGTGGAGGTGGCGCAGTATTTT.